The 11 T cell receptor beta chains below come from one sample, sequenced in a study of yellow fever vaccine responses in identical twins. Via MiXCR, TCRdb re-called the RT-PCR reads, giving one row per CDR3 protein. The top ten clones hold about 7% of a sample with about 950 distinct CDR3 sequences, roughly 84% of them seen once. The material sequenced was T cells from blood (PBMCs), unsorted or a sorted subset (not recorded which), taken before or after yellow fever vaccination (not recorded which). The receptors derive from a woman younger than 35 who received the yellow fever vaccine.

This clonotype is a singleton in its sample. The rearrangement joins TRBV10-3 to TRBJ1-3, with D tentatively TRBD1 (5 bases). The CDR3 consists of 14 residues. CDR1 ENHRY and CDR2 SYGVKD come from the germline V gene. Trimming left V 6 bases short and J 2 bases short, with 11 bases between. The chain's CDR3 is CAISGAGAGNTIYF. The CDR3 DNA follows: TGTGCCATCAGCGGGGCGGGAGCTGGAAACACCATATATTTT.

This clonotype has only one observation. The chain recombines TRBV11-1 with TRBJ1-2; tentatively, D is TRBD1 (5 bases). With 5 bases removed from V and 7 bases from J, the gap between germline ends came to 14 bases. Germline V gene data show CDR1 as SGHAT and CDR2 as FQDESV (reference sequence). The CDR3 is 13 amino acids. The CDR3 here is CASSLGTATGYTF. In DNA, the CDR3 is TGTGCCAGCAGCCTGGGGACCGCAACTGGCTACACCTTC.

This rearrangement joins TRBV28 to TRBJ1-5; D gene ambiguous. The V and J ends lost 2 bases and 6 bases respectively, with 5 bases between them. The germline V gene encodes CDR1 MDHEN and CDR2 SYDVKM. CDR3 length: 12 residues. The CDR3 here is CASSLEGQPQHF. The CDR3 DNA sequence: TGTGCCAGCAGTTTAGAGGGTCAGCCCCAGCATTTT.

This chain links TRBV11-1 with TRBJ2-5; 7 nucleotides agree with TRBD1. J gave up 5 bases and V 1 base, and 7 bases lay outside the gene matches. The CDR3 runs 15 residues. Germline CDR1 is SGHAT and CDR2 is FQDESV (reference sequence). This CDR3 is CASSLVDRLMETQYF. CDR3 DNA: TGTGCCAGCAGCTTAGTGGACAGGTTGATGGAGACCCAGTACTTC. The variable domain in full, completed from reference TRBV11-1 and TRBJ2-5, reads EAEVAQSPRYKITEKSQAVAFWCDPISGHATLYWYRQILGQGPELLVQFQDESVVDDSQLPKDRFSAERLKGVDSTLKIQPAELGDSAMYLCASSLVDRLMETQYFGPGTRLLVL.

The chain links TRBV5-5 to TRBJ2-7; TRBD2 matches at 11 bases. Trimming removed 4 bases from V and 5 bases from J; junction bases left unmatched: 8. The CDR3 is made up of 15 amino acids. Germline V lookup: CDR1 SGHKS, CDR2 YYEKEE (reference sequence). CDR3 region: CASSRRGLAEHEQYF. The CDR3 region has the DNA TGTGCCAGCAGCCGAAGGGGACTAGCGGAGCACGAGCAGTACTTC.

For the CDR3, the DNA is TGCGCCAGCAGCGGGGGGACTAGCGGCACAGATACGCAGTATTTT. Translation: CASSGGTSGTDTQYF. This chain joins TRBV10-1 and TRBJ2-3, with 10 bases identical to TRBD2. Trimming cost V 6 bases and J 1 base; bases outside gene matches: 4. The CDR3 length is 15 residues. Germline V lookup: CDR1 WNHNN, CDR2 SYGVQD (reference sequence).

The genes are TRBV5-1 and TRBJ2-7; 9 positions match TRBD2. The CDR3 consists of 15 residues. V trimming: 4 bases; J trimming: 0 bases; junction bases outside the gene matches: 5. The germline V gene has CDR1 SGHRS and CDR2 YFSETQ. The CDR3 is CASSVGLASSYEQYV. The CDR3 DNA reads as TGCGCCAGCAGCGTGGGACTAGCAAGCTCCTACGAGCAGTACGTC.

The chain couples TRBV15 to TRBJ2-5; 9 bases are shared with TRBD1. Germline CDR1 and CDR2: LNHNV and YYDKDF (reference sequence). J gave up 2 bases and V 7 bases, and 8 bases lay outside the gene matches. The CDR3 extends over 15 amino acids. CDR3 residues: CATNGTGRTQETQYF. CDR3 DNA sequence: TGTGCCACCAACGGGACAGGGAGAACTCAAGAGACCCAGTACTTC.

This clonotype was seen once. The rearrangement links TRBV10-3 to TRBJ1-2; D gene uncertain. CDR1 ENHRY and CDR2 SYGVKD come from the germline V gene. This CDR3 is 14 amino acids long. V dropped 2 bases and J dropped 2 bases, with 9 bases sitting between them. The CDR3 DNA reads TGTGCCATCAGTGAGGTAACAGTCAACTATGGCTACACCTTC. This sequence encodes CAISEVTVNYGYTF.

The CDR3 protein is CASSFTGNTIYF. The CDR3 DNA sequence: TGTGCCAGCAGCTTCACCGGAAACACCATATATTTT. J is TRBJ1-3 and V is TRBV7-6, with D unresolved. The germline V gene has CDR1 SGHVS and CDR2 FNYEAQ. This CDR3 has 12 residues. With 3 bases removed from V and 4 bases from J, the gap between germline ends came to 4 bases. The variable domain in full, completed from reference TRBV7-6 and TRBJ1-3, reads GAGVSQSPRYKVTKRGQDVALRCDPISGHVSLYWYRQALGQGPEFLTYFNYEAQQDKSGLPNDRFSAERPEGSISTLTIQRTEQRDSAMYRCASSFTGNTIYFGEGSWLTVV.

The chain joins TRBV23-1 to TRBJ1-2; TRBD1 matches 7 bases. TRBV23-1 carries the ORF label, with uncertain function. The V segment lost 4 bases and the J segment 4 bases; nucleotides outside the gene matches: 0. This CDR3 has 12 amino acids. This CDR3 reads CASSRTGYGYTF. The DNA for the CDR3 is TGCGCCAGCAGTCGGACAGGCTATGGCTACACCTTC.